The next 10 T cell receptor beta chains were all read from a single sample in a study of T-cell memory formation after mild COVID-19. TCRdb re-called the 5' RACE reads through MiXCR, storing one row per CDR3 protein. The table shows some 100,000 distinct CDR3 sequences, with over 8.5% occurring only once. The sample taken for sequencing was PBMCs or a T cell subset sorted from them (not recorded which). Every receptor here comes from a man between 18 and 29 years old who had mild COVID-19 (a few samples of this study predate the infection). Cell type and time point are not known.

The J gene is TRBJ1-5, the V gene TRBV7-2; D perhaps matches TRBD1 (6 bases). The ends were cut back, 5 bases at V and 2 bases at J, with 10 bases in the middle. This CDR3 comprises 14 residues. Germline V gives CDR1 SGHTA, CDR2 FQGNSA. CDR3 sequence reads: CASSPRTGNQPQHF. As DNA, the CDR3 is TGTGCCAGCAGCCCCAGGACAGGCAATCAGCCCCAGCATTTT. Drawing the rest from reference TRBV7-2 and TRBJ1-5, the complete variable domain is GAGVSQSPSNKVTEKGKDVELRCDPISGHTALYWYRQSLGQGLEFLIYFQGNSAPDKSGLPSDRFSAERTGGSVSTLTIQRTQQEDSAVYLCASSPRTGNQPQHFGDGTRLSIL.

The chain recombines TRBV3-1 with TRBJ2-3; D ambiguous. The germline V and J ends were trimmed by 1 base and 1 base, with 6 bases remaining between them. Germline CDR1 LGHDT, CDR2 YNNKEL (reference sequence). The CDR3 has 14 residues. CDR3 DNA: TGTGCCAGCAGCCAAGGAAGGGGCACAGATACGCAGTATTTT. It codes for CASSQGRGTDTQYF.

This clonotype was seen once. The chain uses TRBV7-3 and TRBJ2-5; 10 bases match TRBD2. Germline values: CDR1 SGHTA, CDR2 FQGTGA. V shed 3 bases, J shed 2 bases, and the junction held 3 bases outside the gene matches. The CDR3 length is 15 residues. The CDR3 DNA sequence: TGTGCCAGCAGCTTCCTAGCGGGGGCGCAAGAGACCCAGTACTTC. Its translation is CASSFLAGAQETQYF.

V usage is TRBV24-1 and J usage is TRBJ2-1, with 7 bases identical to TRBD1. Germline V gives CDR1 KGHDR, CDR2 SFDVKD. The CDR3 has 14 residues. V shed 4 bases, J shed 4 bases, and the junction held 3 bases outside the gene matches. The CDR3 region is CATSEWDRYNEQFF. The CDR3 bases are TGTGCCACCAGTGAGTGGGACAGATACAATGAGCAGTTCTTC.

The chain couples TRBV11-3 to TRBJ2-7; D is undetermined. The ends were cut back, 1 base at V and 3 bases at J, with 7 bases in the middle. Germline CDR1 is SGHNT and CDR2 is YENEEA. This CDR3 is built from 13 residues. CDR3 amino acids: CASSLAADYEQYF. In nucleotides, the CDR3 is TGTGCCAGCAGCTTAGCTGCGGACTACGAGCAGTACTTC.

The CDR3 region is CASSLGGLGMNTEAFF. In DNA, the CDR3 is TGTGCCAGCAGCTTAGGAGGACTCGGGATGAACACTGAAGCTTTCTTT. The chain recombines TRBV11-3 with TRBJ1-1; D is uncertain. Germline V CDR1 and CDR2: SGHNT, YENEEA. The CDR3 runs 16 residues. Trimming left V 1 base short and J 0 bases short, with 12 bases between.

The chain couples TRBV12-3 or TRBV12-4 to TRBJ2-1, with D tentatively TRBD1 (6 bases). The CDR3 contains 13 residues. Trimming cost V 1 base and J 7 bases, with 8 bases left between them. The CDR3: CASSLGQANEQFF. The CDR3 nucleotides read TGTGCCAGCAGTTTAGGACAGGCAAATGAGCAGTTCTTC.

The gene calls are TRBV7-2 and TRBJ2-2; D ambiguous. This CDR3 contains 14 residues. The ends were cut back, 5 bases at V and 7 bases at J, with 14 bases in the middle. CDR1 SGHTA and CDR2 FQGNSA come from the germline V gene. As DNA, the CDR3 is TGTGCCAGCAGCGCCCCACCAGTAGGCGGGGAGCTGTTTTTT. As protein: CASSAPPVGGELFF.

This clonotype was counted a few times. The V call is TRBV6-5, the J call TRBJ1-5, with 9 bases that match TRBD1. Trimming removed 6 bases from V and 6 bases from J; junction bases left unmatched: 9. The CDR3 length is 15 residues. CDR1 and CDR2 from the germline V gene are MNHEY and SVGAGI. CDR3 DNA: TGTGCCAGCAGAACCACAGGGGGCGCGGGTCAGCCCCAGCATTTT. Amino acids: CASRTTGGAGQPQHF.

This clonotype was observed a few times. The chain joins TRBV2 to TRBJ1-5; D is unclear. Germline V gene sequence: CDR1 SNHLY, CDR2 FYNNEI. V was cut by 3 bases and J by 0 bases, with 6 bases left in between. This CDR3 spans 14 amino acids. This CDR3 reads CASSDASSNQPQHF. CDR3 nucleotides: TGTGCCAGCAGTGATGCCAGTAGCAATCAGCCCCAGCATTTT. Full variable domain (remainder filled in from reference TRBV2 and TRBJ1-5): EPEVTQTPSHQVTQMGQEVILRCVPISNHLYFYWYRQILGQKVEFLVSFYNNEISEKSEIFDDQFSVERPDGSNFTLKIRSTKLEDSAMYFCASSDASSNQPQHFGDGTRLSIL.